The clone carrying this T cell receptor beta chain was observed a handful of times. This specimen comes from a study of beta chain features in type 1 diabetes. The CDR3 is 15 amino acids. V gave up 4 bases and J gave up 4 bases, with 16 bases separating them. Germline V gene lookup returns CDR1 KGHSH and CDR2 LQKENI. The authors reverse transcribed all of the isolated RNA, so sequencing captured expressed TCRB transcripts. Method: immunoSEQ multiplex PCR; TCRdb's copy keeps in-frame clones and lacks some. The sample has around 450,000 clones; over 9.5% are singletons. This receptor was obtained from a woman younger than 30 in good health. The J gene is TRBJ1-1, the V gene TRBV18; TRBD1 might be the D (6 bases). Sequencing was carried out using naive CD4+ T cells from blood. This CDR3 is CASSHSGGAATEAFF. CDR3 DNA: TGTGCCAGCTCACACTCGGGGGGCGCTGCCACTGAAGCTTTCTTT.